These 16 T cell receptor beta chains were all obtained from the same sample, sequenced in a study of naive and memory T cell subsets. The beta constant-region primer was an equimolar mix of two oligonucleotides covering TRBC1 and TRBC2. Nested alpha and beta constant-region primers with the SP2 primer drove four PCR rounds on ligated cDNA. TCRdb re-called the UMI-ligation and nested PCR reads through MiXCR, storing one row per CDR3 protein. The sample shows 6,500 to 9,500 distinct CDR3 sequences, over 25% of them seen only once. The sequencing input was CD8+ TEMRA cells from blood. Subset specified: effector memory re-expressing CD45RA, CD45RA+ CD27-. These receptors originate from a human donor in good health.

The rearrangement uses TRBV7-3 and TRBJ2-3, with D perhaps assigned TRBD1 or TRBD2 (5 bases each). The CDR3 sequence is 14 residues long. The germline CDR1 and CDR2 sequences are SGHTA and FQGTGA. V lost 5 bases and J 4 bases, leaving 13 bases between the germline ends. The CDR3 DNA is TGTGCCAGCAGCCCCGTGGGGGACGCAGATACGCAGTATTTT. Amino acid sequence: CASSPVGDADTQYF.

This clonotype has just a few counts. The rearrangement joins TRBV12-3 or TRBV12-4 to TRBJ1-2; 7 positions agree with TRBD1. There are 14 residues in the CDR3. Trimming removed 5 bases from V and 4 bases from J; junction bases left unmatched: 7. CDR3 nucleotide sequence: TGTGCCAGCAGTACACCGGGACAGAGCTATGGCTACACCTTC. Translation: CASSTPGQSYGYTF.

The gene calls are TRBV12-3 or TRBV12-4 and TRBJ2-1; no reliable D call. CDR3 size: 11 residues. Trimming left V 8 bases short and J 9 bases short, with 11 bases between. CDR3 protein: CASGYLAEQFF. Here the CDR3 DNA reads TGTGCCAGCGGATATTTAGCTGAGCAGTTCTTC.

V gene TRBV7-9 combines with J gene TRBJ2-3, with a tentative D call TRBD2 (6 bases). CDR1 SEHNR and CDR2 FQNEAQ come from the germline V gene (reference sequence). The CDR3 spans 15 residues. Trimming removed 2 bases at V and 6 bases at J, with 15 bases between. CDR3 sequence (DNA): TGTGCCAGCAGCTTATTCGGCGGGACGGGGGATACGCAGTATTTT. Its translation: CASSLFGGTGDTQYF.

A word on this clonotype: A much larger clone differs by one base, so this may be a read error. V is TRBV4-3 and J is TRBJ2-2, with unresolved D. The CDR3 is made up of 15 amino acids. With 1 base removed from V and 7 bases from J, the gap between germline ends came to 13 bases. Looked up from germline, CDR1 is LGHNA and CDR2 is YSLEER. The DNA for the CDR3 is TGCGCCAGCAGCCAAGTCGCGGAGTTAGGCGGGGAGCTGTTTTTT. As protein: CASSQVAELGGELFF.

The chain employs TRBV12-3 or TRBV12-4 and TRBJ1-1; 7 positions agree with TRBD1. The CDR3 sequence is 13 residues long. Trimming cost V 3 bases and J 5 bases; bases outside gene matches: 3. CDR3 residues: CASSFSRGTEAFF. The CDR3 nucleotides are TGTGCCAGCAGTTTCTCCAGGGGGACTGAAGCTTTCTTT.

The DNA for the CDR3 is TGTGCCAGTAGTATAGTCGGAAGTACTTATGACACAGATACGCAGTATTTT. Translation: CASSIVGSTYDTDTQYF. The gene calls are TRBV19 and TRBJ2-3, with D unresolved. V lost 1 base, J lost 2 bases, and 16 bases lay in between. Germline CDR1 LNHDA, CDR2 SQIVND (reference sequence). The CDR3 spans 17 residues. Drawing the rest from reference TRBV19 and TRBJ2-3, the complete variable domain is DGGITQSPKYLFRKEGQNVTLSCEQNLNHDAMYWYRQDPGQGLRLIYYSQIVNDFQKGDIAEGYSVSREKKESFPLTVTSAQKNPTAFYLCASSIVGSTYDTDTQYFGPGTRLTVL.

Of note for this clonotype: The CDR3 does not end in the conserved phenylalanine or tryptophan, so this is likely a read error. No DNA is shown, since the ends of the CDR3 on it are uncertain; the CDR3 is the one TCRdb lists. This CDR3 reads CSARGPEAPI. The chain is built from TRBV20-1 and TRBJ1-1. The germline V gene encodes CDR1 DFQATT and CDR2 SNEGSKA (reference sequence). The CDR3 contains 10 residues when both ends are counted.

The genes are TRBV20-1 and TRBJ1-1, with D hard to call. The CDR3 totals 13 residues. The V end lost 6 bases, the J end lost 0 bases, and 11 bases lay between the germline ends. Germline CDR1 DFQATT, CDR2 SNEGSKA (reference sequence). The CDR3, as DNA: TGCAGTGCACTCGGGCCGCTGAACACTGAAGCTTTCTTT. It encodes CSALGPLNTEAFF.

This clonotype showed up just a few times. The CDR3 sequence: CSVVGPPGDQYF. CDR3 sequence (DNA): TGCAGCGTTGTGGGCCCTCCGGGGGACCAGTACTTC. V gene TRBV29-1 combines with J gene TRBJ2-5, with D possibly TRBD2 on 6 matching bases. The CDR3 extends over 12 amino acids. Germline V gives CDR1 SQVTM, CDR2 ANQGSEA. Trimming removed 4 bases at V and 10 bases at J, with 16 bases between.

This chain uses TRBV20-1 with TRBJ2-7; 8 bases agree with TRBD2. The CDR3 is made up of 13 amino acids. V trimming: 5 bases; J trimming: 4 bases; junction bases outside the gene matches: 7. Germline values: CDR1 DFQATT, CDR2 SNEGSKA (reference sequence). The CDR3 region has the DNA TGCAGTGCTCATCTGGGACTAGGGTACGAGCAGTACTTC. Protein sequence: CSAHLGLGYEQYF.

This clonotype was detected a few times. The chain is built from TRBV7-9 and TRBJ2-1; weak D call: TRBD2 (5 bases). Germline V lookup: CDR1 SEHNR, CDR2 FQNEAQ (reference sequence). The CDR3 is 12 amino acids. With 0 bases removed from V and 10 bases from J, the gap between germline ends came to 7 bases. The CDR3 region is CASSLASEEQFF. The CDR3 nucleotides are TGTGCCAGCAGCTTAGCTAGCGAGGAGCAGTTCTTC.

In its sample, this clonotype was seen many times. This chain uses TRBV7-9 with TRBJ2-2; possibly TRBD1 or TRBD2 for D (5 bases each). The V end lost 10 bases, the J end lost 1 base, and 16 bases lay between the germline ends. Germline lookup yields CDR1 SEHNR and CDR2 FQNEAQ (reference sequence). The CDR3 contains 15 residues. CDR3 sequence reads: CATPGPIRNTGELFF. For the CDR3, the DNA is TGTGCCACACCGGGACCTATAAGGAACACCGGGGAGCTGTTTTTT.

This sequence joins TRBV11-1 and TRBJ2-1; TRBD1 aligns across 7 bases. J gave up 7 bases and V 10 bases, and 4 bases lay outside the gene matches. The germline V gene encodes CDR1 SGHAT and CDR2 FQDESV (reference sequence). The CDR3 runs to 11 residues. The CDR3 coding sequence is TGTGCCACCGAGGACAGGAATGAGCAGTTCTTC. Its translation is CATEDRNEQFF. Based on the CDR3 plus reference TRBV11-1 and TRBJ2-1, the full variable domain is EAEVAQSPRYKITEKSQAVAFWCDPISGHATLYWYRQILGQGPELLVQFQDESVVDDSQLPKDRFSAERLKGVDSTLKIQPAELGDSAMYLCATEDRNEQFFGPGTRLTVL.

The chain recombines TRBV19 with TRBJ2-7; TRBD2 agrees at 7 bases. V was pared by 4 bases and J by 2 bases, with 11 bases of the junction left unmatched. The V gene's germline CDR1 is LNHDA and CDR2 SQIVND (reference sequence). This CDR3 region has 16 residues. The CDR3 loop is CASSTPIGRETYEQYF. For the CDR3, the DNA is TGTGCCAGTAGTACGCCGATTGGGCGGGAGACCTACGAGCAGTACTTC.

J is TRBJ1-2 and V is TRBV12-3 or TRBV12-4, with a tentative D call TRBD1 (5 bases). Trimming shortened V by 5 bases and J by 4 bases, and 8 bases separated the two germline ends. The CDR3 extends over 12 amino acids. As DNA, the CDR3 is TGTGCCAGCAGTGGAGGGGTCTATGGCTACACCTTC. Encoded protein: CASSGGVYGYTF.